This TCR beta chain was found in a study of blood T cell repertoires in COVID-19. Overall study context: Specimens from acute and convalescent COVID-19 originated in the United States, Italy and Spain. PBMCs, B-cell-depleted T cells, or T cells provided the cDNA or gDNA that made up the material.

As processed by the authors: Reference gene primer amplification gave nucleated cell count estimates. Profiling relied on immunoSEQ multiplex PCR, and the TCRdb table lists in-frame clones only, not all of them. Clone size and the V and J calls come from that table; the DNA yielded D and trimming. Found here are around 140,000 clones, approximately 88% of them singletons; the top ten hold about a sixth. Germline lookup yields CDR1 SGHTS and CDR2 YDEGEE. V gave up 5 bases and J gave up 4 bases; unmatched junction bases: 13. The CDR3 is made up of 16 amino acids. The source material was peripheral blood. The gene calls are TRBV5-8 and TRBJ2-3; 7 bases map to TRBD2. The source is a woman older than 75 with acute or convalescent COVID-19. The CDR3 nucleotides read TGTGCCAGCAGTCCCTTTCATAGGAGCGGGGCAGATACGCAGTATTTT. Its protein is CASSPFHRSGADTQYF. Full variable domain (rest looked up from reference TRBV5-8 and TRBJ2-3): EAGVTQSPTHLIKTRGQQATLRCSPISGHTSVYWYQQALGLGLQFLLWYDEGEERNRGNFPPRFSGRQFPNYSSELNVNALELEDSALYLCASSPFHRSGADTQYFGPGTRLTVL.